These 5 T cell receptor beta chains originate from one sample sequenced in a study of blood T cells in healthy people across ages. A sample-barcoded 5' primer and a J-beta primer mix were used in a second PCR of about 6 to 12 cycles. From the 5' RACE reads, TCRdb called clonotypes with MiXCR, one entry per CDR3 protein. The table lists 850,000 to 950,000 distinct CDR3 sequences, about 30% of them singletons. Material: blood. The receptors originated from a woman aged 80 or over in good health.

A note on this clonotype: Since a much larger clone is just one base distant, this may be a read error. Lacking the conserved final phenylalanine or tryptophan, this CDR3 likely reflects a read error. The chain recombines TRBV7-2 with TRBJ2-1; 9 bases fit TRBD2. This CDR3 contains 16 residues. Germline V gives CDR1 SGHTA, CDR2 FQGNSA. The V and J ends lost 3 bases and 4 bases, in that order; junction bases with no gene match: 7. CDR3 in amino acids: CASSFPRGGAYNEQFV. CDR3 coding DNA: TGTGCCAGCAGCTTCCCTCGCGGGGGGGCTTACAATGAGCAGTTCGTC.

This clonotype was detected many times. The V call is TRBV5-4, the J call TRBJ2-7, with 10 bases matching TRBD2. V dropped 4 bases and J dropped 5; count of bases not matched to a gene: 12. The V gene's germline CDR1 is SGHNT and CDR2 YYREEE (reference sequence). This CDR3 has 16 amino acids. DNA of the CDR3: TGTGCCAGCAGCGAGCGGACTAGCGGACCCACCGACGAGCAGTACTTC. Translating it yields CASSERTSGPTDEQYF.

In this sample, this clonotype turned up many times. The J gene is TRBJ2-7, the V gene TRBV6-5; possibly TRBD1 or TRBD2 for D (5 bases each). There are 15 residues in the CDR3. V gave up 2 bases and J gave up 1 base, with 12 bases separating them. The germline V gene has CDR1 MNHEY and CDR2 SVGAGI. This CDR3 is CASSYRVRESYEQYF. The DNA of the CDR3 is TGTGCCAGCAGTTACCGTGTCAGGGAGTCCTACGAGCAGTACTTC.

Concerning this clonotype itself: This clone may be a read error of a much larger clone one base away. V gene TRBV7-9 combines with J gene TRBJ1-4; D not resolved. Germline assignment: CDR1 SEHNR and CDR2 FQNEAQ (reference sequence). This CDR3 region has 16 residues. In nucleotides, the CDR3 is TGTGCCAGCAGCTTAGGAAGGGCTGCAACTAATGGAAAACTGTTTTTT. Protein: CASSLGRAATNGKLFF.

This clonotype was picked up a small number of times. The rearrangement uses TRBV6-6 and TRBJ1-4; D perhaps matches TRBD1 (6 bases). Germline assignment: CDR1 MNHNY and CDR2 SVGAGI (reference sequence). This CDR3 spans 12 amino acids. The V end lost 7 bases, the J end lost 5 bases, and 8 bases lay between the germline ends. This chain's CDR3 is CASTQGNEKLFF. For the CDR3, the DNA is TGTGCCAGCACTCAGGGGAATGAAAAACTGTTTTTT.